The clone carrying this TCR beta chain has only a few counts. Assay: immunoSEQ multiplex PCR; the TCRdb copy retains only in-frame clones and omits some. The data show approximately 99,000 clones, roughly four fifths seen once. The ends lost 5 bases at V and 1 base at J; junction bases unmatched: 1. Per germline, CDR1 SNHLY and CDR2 FYNNEI. The CDR3 is 15 amino acids. The data are from a study of blood T cell repertoires in COVID-19. Sequenced input: peripheral blood. This clonotype originated in a woman aged 70-85 years with acute or convalescent COVID-19. The V call is TRBV2, the J call TRBJ2-6; 8 bases agree with TRBD1. In DNA form, the CDR3 reads TGTGCCAGCAGTCGGACAGGGTCTGGGGCCAACGTCCTGACTTTC. Translating it yields CASSRTGSGANVLTF.